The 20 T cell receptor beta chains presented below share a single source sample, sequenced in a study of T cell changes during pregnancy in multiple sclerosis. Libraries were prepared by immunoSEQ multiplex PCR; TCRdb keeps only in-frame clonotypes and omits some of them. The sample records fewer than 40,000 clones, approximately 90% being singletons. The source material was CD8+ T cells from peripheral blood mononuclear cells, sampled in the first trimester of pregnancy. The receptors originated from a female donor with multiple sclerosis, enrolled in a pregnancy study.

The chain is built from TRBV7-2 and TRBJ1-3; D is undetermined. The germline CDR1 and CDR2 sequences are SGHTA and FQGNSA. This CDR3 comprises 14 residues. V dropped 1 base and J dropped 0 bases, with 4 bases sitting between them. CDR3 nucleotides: TGTGCCAGCAGCTTAGATTACTCTGGAAACACCATATATTTT. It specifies CASSLDYSGNTIYF.

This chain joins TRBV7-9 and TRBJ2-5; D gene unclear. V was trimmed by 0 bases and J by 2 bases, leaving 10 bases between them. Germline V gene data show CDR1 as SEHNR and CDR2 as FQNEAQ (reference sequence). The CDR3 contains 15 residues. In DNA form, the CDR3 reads TGTGCCAGCAGCTTAGCGCCGAGCATTCAAGAGACCCAGTACTTC. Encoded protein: CASSLAPSIQETQYF.

CDR3 amino acids: CASSMGLAVAYEQYF. The CDR3 coding sequence is TGTGCCAGTAGTATGGGATTAGCGGTTGCCTACGAGCAGTACTTC. This chain connects TRBV19 to TRBJ2-7; possible D gene TRBD2, 6 bases. CDR3 length equals 15 residues. V lost 3 bases to trimming and J lost 2 bases, with 14 bases between them. Germline V lookup: CDR1 LNHDA, CDR2 SQIVND (reference sequence).

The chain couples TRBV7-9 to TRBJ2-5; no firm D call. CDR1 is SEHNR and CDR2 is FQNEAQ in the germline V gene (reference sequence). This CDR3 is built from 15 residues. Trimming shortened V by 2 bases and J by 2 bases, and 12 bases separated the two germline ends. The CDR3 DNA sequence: TGTGCCAGCAGCTTACTAAACGGAGAACAAGAGACCCAGTACTTC. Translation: CASSLLNGEQETQYF.

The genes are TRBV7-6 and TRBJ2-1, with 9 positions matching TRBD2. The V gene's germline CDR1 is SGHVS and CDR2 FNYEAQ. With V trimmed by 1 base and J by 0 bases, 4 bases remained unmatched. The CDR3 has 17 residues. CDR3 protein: CASSLVAGASSYNEQFF. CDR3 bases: TGTGCCAGCAGCTTAGTAGCGGGAGCTAGCTCCTACAATGAGCAGTTCTTC.

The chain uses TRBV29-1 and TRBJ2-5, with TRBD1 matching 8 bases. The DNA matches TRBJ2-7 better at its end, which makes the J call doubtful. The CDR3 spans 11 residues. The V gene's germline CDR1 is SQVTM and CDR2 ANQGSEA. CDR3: CSVGQAYEQYF. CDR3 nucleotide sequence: TGCAGCGTGGGACAGGCTTACGAGCAGTACTTC.

The CDR3 protein is CASSDRSRPDEQYF. The CDR3 coding sequence is TGTGCCAGCAGTGACAGAAGTCGCCCTGACGAGCAGTACTTC. The chain has TRBV6-5 and TRBJ2-7, with D tentatively TRBD1 (5 bases). Per germline, CDR1 MNHEY and CDR2 SVGAGI. The CDR3 extends over 14 amino acids. Trimming removed 5 bases from V and 5 bases from J, with 16 bases in between.

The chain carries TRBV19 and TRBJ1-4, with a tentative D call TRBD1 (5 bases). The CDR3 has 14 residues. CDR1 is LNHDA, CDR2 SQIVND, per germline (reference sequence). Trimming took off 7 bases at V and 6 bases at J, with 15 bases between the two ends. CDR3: CASTQNEGDEKLFF. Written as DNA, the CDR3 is TGTGCCAGTACGCAAAACGAAGGGGATGAAAAACTGTTTTTT.

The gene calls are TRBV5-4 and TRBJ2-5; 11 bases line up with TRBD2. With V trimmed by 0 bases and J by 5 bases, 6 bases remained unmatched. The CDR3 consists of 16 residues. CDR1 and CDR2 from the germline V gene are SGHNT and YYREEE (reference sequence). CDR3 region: CASSLARTSGLETQYF. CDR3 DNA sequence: TGTGCCAGCAGCTTGGCTAGGACTAGCGGGTTGGAGACCCAGTACTTC.

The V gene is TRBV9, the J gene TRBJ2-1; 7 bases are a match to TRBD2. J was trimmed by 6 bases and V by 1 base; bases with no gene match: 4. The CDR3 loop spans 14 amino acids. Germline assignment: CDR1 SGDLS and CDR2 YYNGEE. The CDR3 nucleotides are TGTGCCAGCAGCGTATCGTGGGGGGGCAATGAGCAGTTCTTC. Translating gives CASSVSWGGNEQFF.

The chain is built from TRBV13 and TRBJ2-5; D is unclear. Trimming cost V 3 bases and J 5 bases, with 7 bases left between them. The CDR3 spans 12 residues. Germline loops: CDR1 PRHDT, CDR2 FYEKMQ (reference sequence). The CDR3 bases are TGTGCCAGCAGCTTCTACGTGGAGACCCAGTACTTC. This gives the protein CASSFYVETQYF.

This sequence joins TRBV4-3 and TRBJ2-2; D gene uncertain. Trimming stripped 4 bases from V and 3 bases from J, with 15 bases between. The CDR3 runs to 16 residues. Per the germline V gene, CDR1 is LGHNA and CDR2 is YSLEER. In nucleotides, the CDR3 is TGCGCCAGCAGCCTTGAACGACCGGGTCACACCGGGGAGCTGTTTTTT. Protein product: CASSLERPGHTGELFF.

The CDR3 nucleotides read TGTGCCAGCAGCTGGGGACAGGGGATAAGGGAGCAGTACTTC. This codes for CASSWGQGIREQYF. The chain uses TRBV7-9 and TRBJ2-7; 10 bases are shared with TRBD1. This CDR3 spans 14 amino acids. Trimming took 4 bases from V and 7 from J; bases not matched to a gene: 7. The germline gives CDR1 SEHNR, CDR2 FQNEAQ (reference sequence).

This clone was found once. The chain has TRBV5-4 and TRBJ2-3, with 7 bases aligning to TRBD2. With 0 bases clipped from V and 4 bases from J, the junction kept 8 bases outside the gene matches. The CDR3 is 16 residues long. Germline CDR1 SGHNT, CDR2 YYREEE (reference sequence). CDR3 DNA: TGTGCCAGCAGCTTGGTAGGGAGGGCCCTCGCAGATACGCAGTATTTT. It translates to CASSLVGRALADTQYF.

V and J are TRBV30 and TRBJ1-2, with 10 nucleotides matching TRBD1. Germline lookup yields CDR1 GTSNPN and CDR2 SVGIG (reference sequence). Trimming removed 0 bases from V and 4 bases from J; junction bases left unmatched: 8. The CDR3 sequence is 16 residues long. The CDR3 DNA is TGTGCCTGGAGTGTATTAAGGACAGGGGGGTTCTATGGCTACACCTTC. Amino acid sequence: CAWSVLRTGGFYGYTF.

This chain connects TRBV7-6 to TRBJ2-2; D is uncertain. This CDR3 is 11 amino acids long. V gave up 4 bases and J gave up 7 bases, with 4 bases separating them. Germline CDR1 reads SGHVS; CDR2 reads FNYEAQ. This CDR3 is CASSSNGELFF. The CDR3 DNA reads TGTGCCAGCAGCTCCAACGGGGAGCTGTTTTTT.

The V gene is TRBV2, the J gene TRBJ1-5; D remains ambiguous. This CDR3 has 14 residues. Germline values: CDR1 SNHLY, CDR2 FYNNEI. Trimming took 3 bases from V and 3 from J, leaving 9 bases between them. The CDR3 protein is CASSEAGHNQPQHF. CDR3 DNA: TGTGCCAGCAGTGAGGCTGGGCACAATCAGCCCCAGCATTTT.

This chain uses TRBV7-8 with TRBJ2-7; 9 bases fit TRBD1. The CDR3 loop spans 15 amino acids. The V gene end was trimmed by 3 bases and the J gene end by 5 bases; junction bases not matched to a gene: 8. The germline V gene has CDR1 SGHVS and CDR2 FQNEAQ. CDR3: CASSFLDRGLNEQYF. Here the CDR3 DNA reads TGTGCCAGCAGCTTTCTGGACAGGGGACTGAACGAGCAGTACTTC.

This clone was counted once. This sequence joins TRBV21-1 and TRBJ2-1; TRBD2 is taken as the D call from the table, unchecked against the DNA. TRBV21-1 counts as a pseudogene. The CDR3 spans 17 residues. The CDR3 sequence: CASTRPTGTIENNEQFF. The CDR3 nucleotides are TGTGCCAGCACTCGACCGACCGGGACTATCGAAAACAATGAGCAGTTCTTC.

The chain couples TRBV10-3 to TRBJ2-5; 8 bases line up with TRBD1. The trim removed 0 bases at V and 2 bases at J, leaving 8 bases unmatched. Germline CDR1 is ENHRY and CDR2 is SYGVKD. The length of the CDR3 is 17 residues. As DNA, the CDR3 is TGTGCCATCAGTGAGTCGTCAGGGGGCTTCGTTCAAGAGACCCAGTACTTC. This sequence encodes CAISESSGGFVQETQYF.